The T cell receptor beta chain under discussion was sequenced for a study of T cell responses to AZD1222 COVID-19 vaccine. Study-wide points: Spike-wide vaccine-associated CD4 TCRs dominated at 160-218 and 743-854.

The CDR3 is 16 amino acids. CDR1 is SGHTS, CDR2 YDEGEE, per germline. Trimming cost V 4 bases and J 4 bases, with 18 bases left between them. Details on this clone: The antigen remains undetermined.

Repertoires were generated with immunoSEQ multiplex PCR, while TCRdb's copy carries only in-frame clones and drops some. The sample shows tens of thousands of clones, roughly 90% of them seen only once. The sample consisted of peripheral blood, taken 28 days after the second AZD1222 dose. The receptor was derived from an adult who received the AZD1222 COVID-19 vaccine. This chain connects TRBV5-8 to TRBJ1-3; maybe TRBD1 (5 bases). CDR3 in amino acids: CASSTWGGSAGNTIYF. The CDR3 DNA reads TGTGCCAGCAGCACCTGGGGGGGTTCGGCGGGAAACACCATATATTTT.